The 9 T cell receptor beta chains below come from one sample, sequenced in a study of tumor-infiltrating lymphocytes in primary liver carcinoma. For blood RNA, unsorted whole blood served as the source, and germline DNA was extracted too. The input was roughly 0.5 ug total RNA; TCR beta cDNA was made from it with a constant-region primer. Library construction for TCR beta comprised three nested multiplex PCR rounds performed with slightly modified ARM-PCR. In the first two PCR rounds, TRBV1-TRBV30 forward primers were paired with a C-beta reverse primer, and each round lasted 10 cycles. One entry per CDR3 protein results from TCRdb running MiXCR on the multiplex PCR reads. The sample includes about 180,000 distinct CDR3 sequences, 60% of them seen just once. The material sequenced was peripheral blood. Source of these receptors: a man aged 35 to 55 with primary liver carcinoma and hepatitis B virus infection.

J is TRBJ2-7 and V is TRBV6-5, with 9 bases identical to TRBD1. The CDR3 length is 18 residues. V lost 0 bases and J lost 3; bases outside the gene matches: 12. The germline gives CDR1 MNHEY, CDR2 SVGAGI. The DNA for the CDR3 is TGTGCCAGCAGTTACTCGTCGTCCCGACAGGGGGGCGGCTACGAGCAGTACTTC. Translating gives CASSYSSSRQGGGYEQYF.

This clonotype was observed a handful of times. Since a much larger clone is just one base distant, this may be a read error. The chain links TRBV11-2 to TRBJ1-2; weak D call: TRBD1 (5 bases). Germline assignment: CDR1 SGHAT and CDR2 FQNNGV. The CDR3 consists of 16 residues. V was cut by 5 bases and J by 0 bases, with 16 bases left in between. The CDR3 region has the DNA TGTGCCAGCAGCCATATCAGGCGGGGGACTAACTATGGCTACACCTTC. As protein: CASSHIRRGTNYGYTF.

A remark on this clonotype: As the CDR3 is not closed by the conserved phenylalanine or tryptophan, this likely results from a read error. The genes are TRBV6-1 and TRBJ1-5; perhaps TRBD1 as D (6 bases). CDR1 MNHNS and CDR2 SASEGT come from the germline V gene. The CDR3 totals 16 residues. The V end was cut by 11 bases, the J end by 2 bases, with 22 bases between. In DNA form, the CDR3 reads TGTGCCTCCTTTCCCCTACAGGGAGGGGGCAATCAGCCCCAGCATTAT. Amino acids: CASFPLQGGGNQPQHY.

On this clonotype: Given the absence of the conserved phenylalanine or tryptophan at the CDR3 end, a read error is likely. The chain carries TRBV11-2 and TRBJ2-5; 7 bases match TRBD2. CDR1 and CDR2 (germline): SGHAT, FQNNGV. CDR3 length equals 14 residues. The CDR3 sequence: CASSFTGGQETQYL. The DNA of the CDR3 is TGTGCCAGCAGCTTCACGGGGGGTCAAGAGACACAGTACCTC.

This chain links TRBV12-3 or TRBV12-4 with TRBJ2-3; D remains unclear. The CDR3 covers 16 residues. V gave up 4 bases and J gave up 0 bases, with 14 bases separating them. The CDR3: CASSSPGRASTDTQYF. Written as DNA, the CDR3 is TGTGCCAGCAGTTCTCCCGGACGCGCTAGCACAGATACGCAGTATTTT.

The J gene is TRBJ2-1, the V gene TRBV12-3 or TRBV12-4; D possibly corresponds to TRBD2 (6 bases). The CDR3 consists of 14 residues. The germline V and J ends were trimmed by 5 bases and 4 bases, with 12 bases remaining between them. CDR3 nucleotide sequence: TGTGCCAGCAGTCTACTAGCATTATACAATGAGCAGTTCTTC. Its translation: CASSLLALYNEQFF.

The chain carries TRBV11-2 and TRBJ2-7, with TRBD2 matching over 8 bases. With V trimmed by 2 bases and J by 4 bases, 7 bases remained unmatched. The V gene's germline CDR1 is SGHAT and CDR2 FQNNGV. The CDR3 has 15 amino acids. The CDR3 sequence: CASSLIRTSIYEQYF. The CDR3 region has the DNA TGTGCCAGCAGCTTAATACGGACTAGCATATACGAGCAGTACTTC.

This clonotype has a count of ten or more. The chain combines TRBV11-2 with TRBJ2-1, with D unclear. V gave up 0 bases and J gave up 9 bases, with 6 bases separating them. Germline loops: CDR1 SGHAT, CDR2 FQNNGV. This CDR3 has 12 amino acids. CDR3 DNA: TGTGCCAGCAGCTTAGATGGACGTGAGCAGTTCTTC. Translated: CASSLDGREQFF.

This clonotype turned up a few times. J is TRBJ2-1 and V is TRBV6-6, with TRBD2 identical over 7 bases. There are 15 residues in the CDR3. V lost 6 bases, J lost 9 bases, and 14 bases stayed unmatched. Per the germline V gene, CDR1 is MNHNY and CDR2 is SVGAGI (reference sequence). The CDR3 DNA reads TGTGCCAGCAGCCACTCGGGGGGTCCAAGGGGTGAGCAGTTCTTC. This encodes CASSHSGGPRGEQFF.